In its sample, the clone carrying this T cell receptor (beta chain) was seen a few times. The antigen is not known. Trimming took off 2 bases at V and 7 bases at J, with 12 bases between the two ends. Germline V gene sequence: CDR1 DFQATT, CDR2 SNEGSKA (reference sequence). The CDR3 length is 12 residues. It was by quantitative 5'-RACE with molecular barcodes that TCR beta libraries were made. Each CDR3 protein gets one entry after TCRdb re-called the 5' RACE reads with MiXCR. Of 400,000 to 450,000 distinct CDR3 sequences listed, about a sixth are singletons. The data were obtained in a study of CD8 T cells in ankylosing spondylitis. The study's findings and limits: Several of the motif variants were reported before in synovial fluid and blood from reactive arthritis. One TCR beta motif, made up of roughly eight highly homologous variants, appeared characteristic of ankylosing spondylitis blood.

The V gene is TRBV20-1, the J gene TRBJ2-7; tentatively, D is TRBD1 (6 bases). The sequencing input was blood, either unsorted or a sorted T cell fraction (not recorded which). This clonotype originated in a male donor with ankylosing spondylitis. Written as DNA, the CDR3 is TGCAGTGCTAGACTGAGCAGGGGAGAGCAGTACTTC. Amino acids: CSARLSRGEQYF.